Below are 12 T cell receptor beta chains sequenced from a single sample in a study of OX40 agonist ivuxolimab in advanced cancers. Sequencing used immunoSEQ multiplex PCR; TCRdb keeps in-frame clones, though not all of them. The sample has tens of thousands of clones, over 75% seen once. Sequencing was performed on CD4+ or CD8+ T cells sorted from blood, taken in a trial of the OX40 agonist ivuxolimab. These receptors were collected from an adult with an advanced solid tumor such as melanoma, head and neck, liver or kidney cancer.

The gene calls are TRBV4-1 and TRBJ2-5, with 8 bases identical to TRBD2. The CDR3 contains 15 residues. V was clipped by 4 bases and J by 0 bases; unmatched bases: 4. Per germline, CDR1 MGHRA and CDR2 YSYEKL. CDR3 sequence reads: CASSPGGGYQETQYF. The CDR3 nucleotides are TGCGCCAGCAGCCCCGGGGGGGGGTACCAAGAGACCCAGTACTTC.

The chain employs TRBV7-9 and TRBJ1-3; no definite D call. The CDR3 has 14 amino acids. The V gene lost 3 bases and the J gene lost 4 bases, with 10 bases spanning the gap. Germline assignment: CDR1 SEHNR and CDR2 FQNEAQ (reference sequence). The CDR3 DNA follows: TGTGCCAGCAGCTTTTGGCCCGACGGAAACACCATATATTTT. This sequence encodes CASSFWPDGNTIYF.

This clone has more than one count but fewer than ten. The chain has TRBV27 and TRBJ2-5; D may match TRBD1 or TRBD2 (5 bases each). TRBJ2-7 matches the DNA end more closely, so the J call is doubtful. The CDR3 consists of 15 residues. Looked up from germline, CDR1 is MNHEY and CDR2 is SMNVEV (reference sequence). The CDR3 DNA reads TGTGCCAGCAGTTTTGGCGGAGAGGGGTCCTACGAGCAGTACTTC. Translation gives CASSFGGEGSYEQYF.

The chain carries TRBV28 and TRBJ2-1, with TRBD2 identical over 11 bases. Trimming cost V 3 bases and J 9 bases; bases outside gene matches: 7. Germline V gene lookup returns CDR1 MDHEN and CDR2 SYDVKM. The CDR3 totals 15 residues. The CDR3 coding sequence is TGTGCCAGCAGTTTCTTGACTAGCGGGACGGGTGAGCAGTTCTTC. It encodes CASSFLTSGTGEQFF.

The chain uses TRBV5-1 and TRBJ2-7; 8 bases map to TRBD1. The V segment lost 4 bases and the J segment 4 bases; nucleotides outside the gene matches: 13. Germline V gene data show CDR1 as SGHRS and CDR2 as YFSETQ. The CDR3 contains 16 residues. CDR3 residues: CASSTPRGTGPYEQYF. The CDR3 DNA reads TGCGCCAGCAGCACTCCGAGGGGGACAGGACCTTACGAGCAGTACTTC.

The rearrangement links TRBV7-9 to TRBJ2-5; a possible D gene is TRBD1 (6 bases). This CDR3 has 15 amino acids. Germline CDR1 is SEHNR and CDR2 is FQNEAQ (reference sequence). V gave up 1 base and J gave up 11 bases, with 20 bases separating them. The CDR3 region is CASSLVGAAHGEQYF. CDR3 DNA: TGTGCCAGCAGCTTAGTGGGGGCAGCCCACGGGGAGCAGTACTTC.

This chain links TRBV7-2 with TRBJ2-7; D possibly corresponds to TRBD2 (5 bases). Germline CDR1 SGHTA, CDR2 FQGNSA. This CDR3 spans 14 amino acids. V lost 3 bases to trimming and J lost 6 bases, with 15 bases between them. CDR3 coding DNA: TGTGCCAGCAGCTTTACCTTCCCTGGGAGCGAGCAGTACTTC. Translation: CASSFTFPGSEQYF.

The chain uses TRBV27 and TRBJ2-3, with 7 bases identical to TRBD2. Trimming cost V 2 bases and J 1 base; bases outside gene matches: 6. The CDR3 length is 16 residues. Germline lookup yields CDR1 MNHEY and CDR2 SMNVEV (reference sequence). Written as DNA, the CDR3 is TGTGCCAGCAGTTTAGCCGAGCGGGACGGCACAGATACGCAGTATTTT. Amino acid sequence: CASSLAERDGTDTQYF.

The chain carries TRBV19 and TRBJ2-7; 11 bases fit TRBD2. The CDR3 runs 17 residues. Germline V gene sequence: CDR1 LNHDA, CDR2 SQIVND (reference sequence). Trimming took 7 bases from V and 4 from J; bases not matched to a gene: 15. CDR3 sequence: CASTGTGRTSGSYEQYF. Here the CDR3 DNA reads TGTGCCAGTACCGGGACAGGGCGTACTAGCGGGAGTTACGAGCAGTACTTC.

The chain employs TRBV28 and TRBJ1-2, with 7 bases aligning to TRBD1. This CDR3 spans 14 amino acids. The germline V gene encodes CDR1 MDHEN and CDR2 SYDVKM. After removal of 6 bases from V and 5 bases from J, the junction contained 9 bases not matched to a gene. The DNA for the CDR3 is TGTGCCAGCAGAACCTCCGGGACAGAATATGGCTACACCTTC. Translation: CASRTSGTEYGYTF.

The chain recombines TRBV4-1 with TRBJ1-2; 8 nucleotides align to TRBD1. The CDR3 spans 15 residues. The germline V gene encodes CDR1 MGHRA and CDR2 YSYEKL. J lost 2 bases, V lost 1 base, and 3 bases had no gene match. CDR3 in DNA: TGCGCCAGCAGCCAAGTGGACAGGGCAAACTATGGCTACACCTTC. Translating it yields CASSQVDRANYGYTF.

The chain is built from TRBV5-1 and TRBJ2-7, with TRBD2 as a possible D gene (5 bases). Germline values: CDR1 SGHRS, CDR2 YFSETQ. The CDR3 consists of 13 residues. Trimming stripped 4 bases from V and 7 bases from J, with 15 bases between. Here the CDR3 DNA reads TGCGCCAGCAGCGTGGGAGACCTTAGAGAGCAGTACTTC. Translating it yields CASSVGDLREQYF.